The clone carrying this T cell receptor (beta chain) was counted many times. Antigen: not known. Germline and junction disagree at one end, which may indicate a read error. The sample originates from a study of type 1 regulatory T cells. For the study at large: T-allo10 is a Tr1-enriched, alloantigen-specific CD4 T cell product made in vitro.

TCRdb reprocessed the reads with MiXCR, giving one entry per CDR3 protein. The repertoire has tens of thousands of distinct CDR3 sequences, more than 10% of them found once; the top ten carry around 8%. Per germline, CDR1 SGHRS and CDR2 YFSETQ. This CDR3 has 15 residues. Study-level results: Compared with non-type 1 regulatory T cells, type 1 regulatory T cells showed a more restricted TCR repertoire.

The clonotype was recovered from a human donor in good health. Sequencing input: cultured non-Tr1 T cells, either the whole culture or a sorted T cell fraction (not recorded which). The V call is TRBV5-1, the J call TRBJ1-1; D might be TRBD1 (6 bases). Here the CDR3 reads CASSSGRGGRTEAFF. The CDR3 DNA reads as TGCGCCAGCAGCTCCGGCAGGGGAGGAAGAACTGAAGCTTTTTTT.